The text below deals with one T cell receptor (beta chain). This specimen comes from a study of technical replicates of blood from a handful of donors. Germline CDR1 reads SGHVS; CDR2 reads FQNEAQ. The CDR3 totals 15 residues. Trimming at V came to 5 bases and at J to 6 bases, leaving 13 bases not matched to a gene. The repertoire was sequenced with immunoSEQ multiplex PCR; TCRdb's copy has only in-frame clones and lacks some. The sample lists around 100,000 clones; approximately 96% were seen once. This TCR derives from a human donor in good health. The sequenced material came from T cells isolated from PBMCs. The rearrangement joins TRBV7-8 to TRBJ2-7; 7 nucleotides line up with TRBD2. CDR3 in amino acids: CASSPPGGGKGEQYF. The CDR3 DNA reads as TGTGCCAGCAGCCCCCCAGGCGGGGGTAAGGGCGAGCAGTACTTC. The variable domain in full, completed from reference TRBV7-8 and TRBJ2-7, reads GAGVSQSPRYKVAKRGQDVALRCDPISGHVSLFWYQQALGQGPEFLTYFQNEAQLDKSGLPSDRFFAERPEGSVSTLKIQRTQQEDSAVYLCASSPPGGGKGEQYFGPGTRLTVT.